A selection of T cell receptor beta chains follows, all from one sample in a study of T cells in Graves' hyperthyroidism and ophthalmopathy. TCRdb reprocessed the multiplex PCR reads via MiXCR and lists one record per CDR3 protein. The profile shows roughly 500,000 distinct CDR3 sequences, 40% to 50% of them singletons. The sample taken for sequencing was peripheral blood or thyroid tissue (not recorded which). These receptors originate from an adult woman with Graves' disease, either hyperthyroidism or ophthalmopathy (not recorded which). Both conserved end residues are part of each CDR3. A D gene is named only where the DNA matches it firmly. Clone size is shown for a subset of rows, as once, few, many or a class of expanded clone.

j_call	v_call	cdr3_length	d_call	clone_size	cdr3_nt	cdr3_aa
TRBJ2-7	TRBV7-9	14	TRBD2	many	TGTGCCAGCAGTTTAGCGGGAAGCTTCAGCGAGCAGTACTTC	CASSLAGSFSEQYF
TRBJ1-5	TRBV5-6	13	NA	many	TGTGCCAGCAGTACCCGTCAGGGTTTCACCCAGCATTTT	CASSTRQGFTQHF
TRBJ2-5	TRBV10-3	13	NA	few	TGTGCCATCAGTGCACTCTCAGGGGAGACCCAGTACTTC	CAISALSGETQYF
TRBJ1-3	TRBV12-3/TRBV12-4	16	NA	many	TGTGCCAGCAGTTTAGCGGGACACAACTCTGGAAACACCATATATTTT	CASSLAGHNSGNTIYF
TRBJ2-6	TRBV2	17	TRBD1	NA	TGTGCCAGCGTGAGGACAGGGATCAGATCTGGGGCCAACGTCCTGACTTTC	CASVRTGIRSGANVLTF
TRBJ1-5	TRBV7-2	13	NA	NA	TGTGCCAGCAGCCGATTGGCCGGTTCGCCCCAGCATTTT	CASSRLAGSPQHF
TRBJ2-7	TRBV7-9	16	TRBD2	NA	TGTGCCAGCAGCCTTGCCGGGACTAGCGAACGATACGAGCAGTACTTC	CASSLAGTSERYEQYF
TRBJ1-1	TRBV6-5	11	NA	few	TGTGCCAGCGTTTTGGGGACTGAAGCTTTCTTT	CASVLGTEAFF
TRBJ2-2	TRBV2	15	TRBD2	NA	TGTGCCAGCAGCCCGGGACTAGATGGAGGCGGGGAGCTGTTTTTT	CASSPGLDGGGELFF
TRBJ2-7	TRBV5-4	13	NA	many	TGTGCCAGCAGCAACCCCGGGACTTCCGATCGTGGCTTC	CASSNPGTSDRGF
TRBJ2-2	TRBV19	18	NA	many	TGTGCCAGTAGTATCGGCAGGGCTAAAACCCGGAACACCGGGGAGCTGTTTTTT	CASSIGRAKTRNTGELFF
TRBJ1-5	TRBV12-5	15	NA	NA	TGTGCTAGTGCCACCCCCGTTAGCCCCCGGCAGCCCCAGCATTTT	CASATPVSPRQPQHF
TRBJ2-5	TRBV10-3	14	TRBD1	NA	TGTGCCATCAGTCCCGGAATGACAGGGGAGACCCAGTACTTC	CAISPGMTGETQYF
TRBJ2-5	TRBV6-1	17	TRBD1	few	TGTGCCAGCAGTAGCGGACCGACAGGGGGATACCAAGAGACCCAGTACTTC	CASSSGPTGGYQETQYF
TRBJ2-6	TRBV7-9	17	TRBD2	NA	TGTGCCAGCAGCCGACCAGATAGCGGGACTGGGGCCAACGTCCTGACTTTC	CASSRPDSGTGANVLTF
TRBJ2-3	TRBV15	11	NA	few	TGTGCCACCAGCAGATCCCGCACGCAGTATTTT	CATSRSRTQYF
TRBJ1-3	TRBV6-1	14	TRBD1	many	TGTGCCAGCAGCGTTACAGGGGGCACAGACACCATATATTTT	CASSVTGGTDTIYF
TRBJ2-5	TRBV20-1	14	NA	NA	TGCAGTGCTAGAGCCTCTCGGCCGCAAGAGACCCAGTACTTC	CSARASRPQETQYF
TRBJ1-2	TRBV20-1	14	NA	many	TGCAGTGCTAGAGATCCGGTTAAGCTCCAGATGACCACCTTC	CSARDPVKLQMTTF